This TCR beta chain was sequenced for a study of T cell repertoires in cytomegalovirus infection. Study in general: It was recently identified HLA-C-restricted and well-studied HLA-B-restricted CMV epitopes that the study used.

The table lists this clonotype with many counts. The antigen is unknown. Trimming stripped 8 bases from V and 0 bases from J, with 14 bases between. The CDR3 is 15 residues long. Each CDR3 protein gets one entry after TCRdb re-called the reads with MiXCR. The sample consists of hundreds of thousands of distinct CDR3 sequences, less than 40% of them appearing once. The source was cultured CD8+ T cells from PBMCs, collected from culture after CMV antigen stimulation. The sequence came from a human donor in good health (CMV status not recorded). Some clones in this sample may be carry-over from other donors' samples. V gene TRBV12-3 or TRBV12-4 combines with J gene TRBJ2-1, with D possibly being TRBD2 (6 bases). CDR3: CASRGTGSSYNEQFF. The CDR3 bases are TGTGCCAGCCGGGGGACGGGGAGCTCCTACAATGAGCAGTTCTTC.